Here is one T cell receptor beta chain with its context. The antigen is undetermined. The donors were healthy bone marrow donors. From germline, CDR1 is SGHTA and CDR2 FQGTGA. The CDR3 contains 15 residues. V lost 5 bases and J lost 9; bases outside the gene matches: 7. The sample is drawn from a study of cytomegalovirus exposure and HLA in healthy donors. It was with 60 Vbeta and 13 Jbeta primers that the PCR ran. Assay used: immunoSEQ multiplex PCR; TCRdb lists only in-frame clones, some missing. The sample contains over 95,000 clones, more than 65% of which appear only once. Study-level results: With further analysis later on, most CMV-associated TCR beta chains appeared HLA-restricted. Exclusion applied to some V segments, including TRBV6-2 and TRBV6-3, as they were indistinguishable.

This sequence joins TRBV7-3 and TRBJ2-1; 13 nucleotides agree with TRBD2. The origin of this receptor is a man aged 35 to 55 in good health and CMV-seropositive. The sample comprised PBMCs. CDR3 in DNA: TGTGCCAGCAGCCAAACCGGGACTAGCGGGGTTGAGCAGTTCTTC. Its protein is CASSQTGTSGVEQFF.